These 30 T cell receptor beta chains originate from one sample sequenced in a study of molecular identifiers for immune sequencing clone quantification. TCRdb itself ran the PCR reads through MiXCR, one entry per CDR3 protein. The sample yields 85,000 to 120,000 distinct CDR3 sequences, 30% to 45% seen once. Sequenced sample: naive CD8+ T cells from blood, with Jurkat cell RNA spiked in. Subset defined: FACS-sorted CD8+CD4-CCR7+CD45RA+ naive T cells. The origin of the receptors is a human donor in good health. Some libraries in this study had Jurkat cell RNA spiked in.

J is TRBJ2-7 and V is TRBV6-2 or TRBV6-3; TRBD1 or TRBD2 may be the D gene (5 bases each). Germline loops: CDR1 MNHEY, CDR2 SVGEGT. The CDR3 is 13 residues long. Between the trimmed V and J ends, which lost 6 bases and 3 bases, there was a span of 12 bases. In DNA form, the CDR3 reads TGTGCCAGCAGACCCGGGACCCACTACGAGCAGTACTTC. It yields the protein CASRPGTHYEQYF.

V gene TRBV3-1 combines with J gene TRBJ1-5; D is undetermined. Germline V CDR1 and CDR2: LGHDT, YNNKEL (reference sequence). The CDR3 is 15 amino acids. V was shortened by 1 base and J by 1 base, with 8 bases between the two germline ends. In nucleotides, the CDR3 is TGTGCCAGCAGCCAAGTTTATGAGAGCAATCAGCCCCAGCATTTT. It codes for CASSQVYESNQPQHF. The whole variable domain, filled in from reference TRBV3-1 and TRBJ1-5, reads DTAVSQTPKYLVTQMGNDKSIKCEQNLGHDTMYWYKQDSKKFLKIMFSYNNKELIINETVPNRFSPKSPDKAHLNLHINSLELGDSAVYFCASSQVYESNQPQHFGDGTRLSIL.

About this clonotype: One end of the junction is discordant with germline, which a read error may explain. This chain connects TRBV12-3 or TRBV12-4 to TRBJ1-1, with D tentatively TRBD1 (6 bases). The CDR3 consists of 12 residues. The DNA for the CDR3 is TGTGCCAGCAGCCCAGGGGTCACTGAAGCTTCCTTT. Translated, it gives CASSPGVTEASF.

This clonotype was recorded at least ten times. A read error may produce the germline difference seen at one junction end. The rearrangement uses TRBV2 and TRBJ2-6; 9 bases are shared with TRBD1. There are 12 residues in the CDR3. Germline loops: CDR1 SNHLY, CDR2 FYNNEI. CDR3 residues: CASSGGDREVPF. The CDR3, as DNA: TGTGCCAGCAGTGGGGGGGACAGGGAAGTCCCTTTC.

The rearrangement joins TRBV10-1 to TRBJ1-1; unclear D gene. The CDR3 length is 13 residues. The germline gives CDR1 WNHNN, CDR2 SYGVQD (reference sequence). The ends were cut back, 3 bases at V and 5 bases at J, with 10 bases in the middle. In DNA form, the CDR3 reads TGCGCCAGCAGTGACGGCCCGGGGACTGAAGCTTTCTTT. This codes for CASSDGPGTEAFF.

With regard to this clonotype: A junction end diverges from the germline sequence, so it may reflect a read error. The gene calls are TRBV6-5 and TRBJ2-3, with D possibly TRBD2 on 7 matching bases. The CDR3 consists of 15 residues. Germline V gene lookup returns CDR1 MNHEY and CDR2 SVGAGI. The CDR3 spells CAGSPGEGSTDTEYF. The CDR3 DNA sequence: TGTGCCGGCAGCCCAGGGGAGGGGAGCACAGATACGGAGTATTTT.

The chain has TRBV6-5 and TRBJ1-4; D is unresolved. The V gene lost 6 bases and the J gene lost 5 bases, with 16 bases spanning the gap. Germline CDR1 MNHEY, CDR2 SVGAGI. CDR3 size: 15 residues. The CDR3 here is CASRTLQKLNEKLFF. CDR3 sequence (DNA): TGTGCCAGCAGAACACTACAGAAGCTCAATGAAAAACTGTTTTTT.

This clonotype was counted only a few times. V gene TRBV19 combines with J gene TRBJ1-5; no clear D. Germline assignment: CDR1 LNHDA and CDR2 SQIVND (reference sequence). V was shortened by 6 bases and J by 0 bases, with 12 bases between the two germline ends. The CDR3 extends over 15 amino acids. In DNA, the CDR3 is TGTGCCAGTAGAAGGGCAGTAAATAGCAATCAGCCCCAGCATTTT. Translating it yields CASRRAVNSNQPQHF.

The chain combines TRBV14 with TRBJ2-6, with 7 bases that match TRBD1. This CDR3 spans 18 amino acids. Losses at the gene ends were 0 bases for V and 0 bases for J; bases not matched to a gene: 5. Looked up from germline, CDR1 is SGHDN and CDR2 is FVKESK. CDR3 coding DNA: TGTGCCAGCAGCCAAGAAACAGGGGTCCCCTCTGGGGCCAACGTCCTGACTTTC. The encoded protein is CASSQETGVPSGANVLTF.

This clonotype has only a few counts. CDR3 loop: CASSVGSSDEQYF. CDR3 nucleotides: TGTGCCAGCAGCGTAGGGTCTAGCGATGAGCAGTACTTC. The chain uses TRBV9 and TRBJ2-7; TRBD2 might be the D (6 bases). CDR3 length: 13 residues. Between the trimmed V and J ends, which lost 0 bases and 7 bases, there was a span of 11 bases. Germline V gene lookup returns CDR1 SGDLS and CDR2 YYNGEE.

This chain links TRBV7-9 with TRBJ2-2; 10 positions match TRBD2. Losses at the gene ends were 4 bases for V and 5 bases for J; bases not matched to a gene: 4. Per germline, CDR1 SEHNR and CDR2 FQNEAQ (reference sequence). CDR3 length: 15 residues. CDR3 DNA sequence: TGTGCCAGCAGCTCAGCGGGAGGGCCGACCGGGGAGCTGTTTTTT. The encoded protein is CASSSAGGPTGELFF.

As for this clonotype: It may be a read error: a sequence one base away is much more abundant. The rearrangement joins TRBV28 to TRBJ2-7, with a weak D call TRBD1 (5 bases). The germline V gene has CDR1 MDHEN and CDR2 SYDVKM. This CDR3 spans 14 amino acids. V gave up 8 bases and J gave up 3 bases, with 17 bases separating them. For the CDR3, the DNA is TGTGCCAGCCAGGTCCAGGGTACCTACTACGAGCAGTACTTC. Its protein is CASQVQGTYYEQYF.

This chain links TRBV20-1 with TRBJ1-6; D call uncertain. V was shortened by 0 bases and J by 4 bases, with 10 bases between the two germline ends. CDR3 size: 15 residues. The V gene's germline CDR1 is DFQATT and CDR2 SNEGSKA (reference sequence). The CDR3 region has the DNA TGCAGTGCTAGAGATCATGGGGTTTATAATTCACCCCTCCACTTT. Amino acid sequence: CSARDHGVYNSPLHF.

As regards this clonotype: With a much larger clone just one base away, this may be a read error. In this CDR3 the conserved last residue, phenylalanine or tryptophan, is missing, so a read error is likely. As DNA, the CDR3 is TGTGCCAGCAGCGGACAGAACAATCAGCCCCAGCATTTA. Translated: CASSGQNNQPQHL. The chain links TRBV28 to TRBJ1-5; tentatively, D is TRBD1 (6 bases). Trimming took off 6 bases at V and 3 bases at J, with 9 bases between the two ends. This CDR3 contains 13 residues. CDR1 MDHEN and CDR2 SYDVKM come from the germline V gene.

This clonotype was seen repeatedly, ten times or more. The rearrangement links TRBV6-4 to TRBJ1-5; unclear D gene. Trimming cost V 3 bases and J 7 bases, with 10 bases left between them. The germline gives CDR1 MRHNA, CDR2 SNTAGT. The CDR3 has 13 residues. The DNA of the CDR3 is TGTGCCAGCAGTGAGACGGTCTACCAGCCCCAGCATTTT. This translates into CASSETVYQPQHF.

On this clonotype: This sequence may be a read error, since a much larger clone differs from it by one base. The chain links TRBV6-6 to TRBJ1-5, with D possibly being TRBD1 (5 bases). CDR1 and CDR2 from the germline V gene are MNHNY and SVGAGI (reference sequence). CDR3 length: 15 residues. DNA for the CDR3: TGTGCCAGCAGTTATGGGGGATATAGCAATCAGCCCCATCATTTT. The encoded protein is CASSYGGYSNQPHHF.

This clonotype was picked up a small number of times. The chain recombines TRBV28 with TRBJ1-2; D is unclear. The V gene's germline CDR1 is MDHEN and CDR2 SYDVKM. The CDR3 runs to 15 residues. The V end was cut by 11 bases, the J end by 8 bases, with 27 bases between. CDR3 nucleotides: TGTGCCCTAGGAAGGCCCCCCACCGTTACTAGCGGCTACACCTTC. It translates to CALGRPPTVTSGYTF.

This clonotype was counted ten times or more. The V and J genes are TRBV12-3 or TRBV12-4 and TRBJ2-7; the D is unclear. The length of the CDR3 is 12 residues. Trimming stripped 3 bases from V and 3 bases from J, with 6 bases between. The CDR3 DNA reads as TGTGCCAGCAGTTTCGTCCTCTACGAGCAGTACTTC. This translates into CASSFVLYEQYF.

This clonotype came up a few times. The CDR3 sequence: CASSQGIQGTIYNEQFF. Here the CDR3 DNA reads TGCGCCAGCAGCCAGGGTATCCAGGGGACTATTTACAATGAGCAGTTCTTC. The chain is built from TRBV4-3 and TRBJ2-1; tentative D call: TRBD2 (7 bases). Trimming removed 3 bases at V and 4 bases at J, with 19 bases between. Germline values: CDR1 LGHNA, CDR2 YSLEER. This CDR3 comprises 17 residues.

The CDR3 loop is CASSQRGGMDTGELFF. In nucleotides, the CDR3 is TGCGCCAGCAGCCAAAGAGGAGGGATGGACACCGGGGAGCTGTTTTTT. The chain couples TRBV4-3 to TRBJ2-2; tentatively, D is TRBD2 (6 bases). V lost 2 bases to trimming and J lost 3 bases, with 13 bases between them. The CDR3 spans 16 residues. Germline lookup yields CDR1 LGHNA and CDR2 YSLEER.

J is TRBJ2-4 and V is TRBV2; TRBD1 might be the D (6 bases). The CDR3 runs 14 residues. With 11 bases removed from V and 3 bases from J, the gap between germline ends came to 17 bases. Germline-derived CDR1 and CDR2 are SNHLY and FYNNEI. Here the CDR3 reads CASLGGVGKNIQYF. The CDR3 nucleotides read TGTGCCTCCCTAGGGGGAGTCGGCAAAAACATTCAGTACTTC.

The V call is TRBV14, the J call TRBJ2-7; a possible D gene is TRBD2 (6 bases). The CDR3 totals 16 residues. Germline CDR1 reads SGHDN; CDR2 reads FVKESK. With 1 base removed from V and 3 bases from J, the gap between germline ends came to 16 bases. The chain's CDR3 is CASSQGSSGRYYEQYF. The CDR3 DNA sequence: TGTGCCAGCAGCCAAGGAAGTAGCGGAAGATACTACGAGCAGTACTTC.

The table lists this clonotype with many counts. The chain is built from TRBV7-2 and TRBJ2-3, with 12 nucleotides matching TRBD1. Germline V gene sequence: CDR1 SGHTA, CDR2 FQGNSA. The CDR3 sequence is 15 residues long. The ends lost 5 bases at V and 4 bases at J; junction bases unmatched: 4. DNA for the CDR3: TGTGCCAGCAGCCGGAGGGACAGGGGGCCAGATACGCAGTATTTT. This sequence encodes CASSRRDRGPDTQYF.

This clonotype showed up just a few times. The chain has TRBV9 and TRBJ2-7; D ambiguous. The CDR3 runs 12 residues. Per the germline V gene, CDR1 is SGDLS and CDR2 is YYNGEE. V was pared by 4 bases and J by 5 bases, with 10 bases between. CDR3 coding DNA: TGTGCCAGCAGCACCTACGAGGACGAGCAGTACTTC. Its protein product is CASSTYEDEQYF. Together with reference TRBV9 and TRBJ2-7, the CDR3 gives the full variable domain: DSGVTQTPKHLITATGQRVTLRCSPRSGDLSVYWYQQSLDQGLQFLIQYYNGEERAKGNILERFSAQQFPDLHSELNLSSLELGDSALYFCASSTYEDEQYFGPGTRLTVT.

This clonotype was observed a few times. This chain links TRBV7-9 with TRBJ1-2; maybe TRBD1 (5 bases). Germline V lookup: CDR1 SEHNR, CDR2 FQNEAQ (reference sequence). The V end was cut by 6 bases, the J end by 8 bases, with 10 bases between. The CDR3 covers 11 residues. The chain's CDR3 is CASRGEAGYTF. The CDR3 DNA is TGTGCCAGCAGAGGGGAAGCGGGCTACACCTTC.

To note about this clonotype: It may be a read error: a sequence one base away is much more abundant. The V gene is TRBV6-5, the J gene TRBJ2-3, with D possibly matching TRBD1 (5 bases). The CDR3 consists of 15 residues. Germline CDR1 MNHEY, CDR2 SVGAGI. V shed 1 base and J shed 4 bases, with 12 bases lying between them. The CDR3 here is CASSYYLTDSDTQYF. As DNA, the CDR3 is TGTGCCAGCAGTTACTACCTGACAGACTCAGATACGCAGTATTTT.

The chain employs TRBV6-2 or TRBV6-3 and TRBJ1-5; 9 bases match TRBD1. This CDR3 comprises 14 residues. Germline values: CDR1 MNHEY, CDR2 SVGEGT. J lost 4 bases, V lost 5 bases, and 3 bases had no gene match. DNA for the CDR3: TGTGCCAGCAGTACCGGGACAGGGAATCAGCCCCAGCATTTT. Translating gives CASSTGTGNQPQHF.

This clonotype occurred many times. This chain uses TRBV2 with TRBJ2-2; 8 bases match TRBD1. This CDR3 comprises 14 residues. The V gene's germline CDR1 is SNHLY and CDR2 FYNNEI. Trimming removed 9 bases from V and 2 bases from J; junction bases left unmatched: 5. CDR3 DNA sequence: TGTGCCAGGGACAGGGATGAAAACACCGGGGAGCTGTTTTTT. Protein product: CARDRDENTGELFF.

This clonotype was picked up a small number of times. This chain joins TRBV28 and TRBJ2-7; possible D gene TRBD1, 6 bases. The CDR3 runs 17 residues. The V end was cut by 1 base, the J end by 1 base, with 17 bases between. The V gene's germline CDR1 is MDHEN and CDR2 SYDVKM. This CDR3 is CASSLFRGWTVSYEQYF. CDR3 sequence (DNA): TGTGCCAGCAGTTTATTCAGGGGCTGGACAGTTTCCTACGAGCAGTACTTC.

The chain has TRBV9 and TRBJ2-3, with D perhaps matching TRBD2 (6 bases). V was pared by 0 bases and J by 0 bases, with 8 bases between. CDR3 length equals 15 residues. Germline V gene data show CDR1 as SGDLS and CDR2 as YYNGEE. This chain's CDR3 is CASSVDGTSTDTQYF. The CDR3 nucleotides are TGTGCCAGCAGCGTAGACGGGACTAGCACAGATACGCAGTATTTT. Filled out from reference TRBV9 and TRBJ2-3, the complete variable domain reads DSGVTQTPKHLITATGQRVTLRCSPRSGDLSVYWYQQSLDQGLQFLIQYYNGEERAKGNILERFSAQQFPDLHSELNLSSLELGDSALYFCASSVDGTSTDTQYFGPGTRLTVL.